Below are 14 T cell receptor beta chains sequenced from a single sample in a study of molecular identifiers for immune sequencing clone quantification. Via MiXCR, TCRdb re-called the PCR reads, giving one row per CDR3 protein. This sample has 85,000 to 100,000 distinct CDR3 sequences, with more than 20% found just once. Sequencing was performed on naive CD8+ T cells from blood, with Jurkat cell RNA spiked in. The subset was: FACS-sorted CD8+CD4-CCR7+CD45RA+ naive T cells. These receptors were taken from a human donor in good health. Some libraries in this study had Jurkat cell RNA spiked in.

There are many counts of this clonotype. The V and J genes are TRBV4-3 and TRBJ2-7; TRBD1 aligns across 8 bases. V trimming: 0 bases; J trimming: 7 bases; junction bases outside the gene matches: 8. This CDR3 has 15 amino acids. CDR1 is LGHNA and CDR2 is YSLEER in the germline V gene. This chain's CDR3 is CASSQDRGQGWEQYF. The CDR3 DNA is TGCGCCAGCAGCCAAGATCGCGGACAGGGCTGGGAGCAGTACTTC.

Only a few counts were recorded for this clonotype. The CDR3 is CASSITSGRYEQYF. As DNA, the CDR3 is TGTGCCAGTAGTATAACTAGCGGGAGGTACGAGCAGTACTTC. The rearrangement joins TRBV19 to TRBJ2-7; 12 bases agree with TRBD2. The CDR3 loop spans 14 amino acids. Germline loops: CDR1 LNHDA, CDR2 SQIVND (reference sequence). The V and J ends lost 2 bases and 4 bases, in that order; junction bases with no gene match: 0.

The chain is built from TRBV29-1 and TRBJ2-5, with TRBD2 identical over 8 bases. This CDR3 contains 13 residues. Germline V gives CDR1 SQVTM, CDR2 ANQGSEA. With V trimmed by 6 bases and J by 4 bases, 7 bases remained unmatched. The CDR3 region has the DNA TGCAGCGTACCCCTCGGGGGGGGAGAGACCCAGTACTTC. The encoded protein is CSVPLGGGETQYF.

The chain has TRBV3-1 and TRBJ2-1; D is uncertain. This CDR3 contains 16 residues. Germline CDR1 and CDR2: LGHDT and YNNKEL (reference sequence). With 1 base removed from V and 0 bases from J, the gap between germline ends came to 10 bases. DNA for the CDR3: TGTGCCAGCAGCCAAGGGACGCGCAGCTCCTACAATGAGCAGTTCTTC. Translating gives CASSQGTRSSYNEQFF.

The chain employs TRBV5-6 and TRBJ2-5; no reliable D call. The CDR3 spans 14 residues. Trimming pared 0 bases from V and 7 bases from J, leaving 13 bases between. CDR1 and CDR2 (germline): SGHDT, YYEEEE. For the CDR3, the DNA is TGTGCCAGCAGCTTGGCTGGGGTAGTCGGGACCCAGTACTTC. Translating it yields CASSLAGVVGTQYF.

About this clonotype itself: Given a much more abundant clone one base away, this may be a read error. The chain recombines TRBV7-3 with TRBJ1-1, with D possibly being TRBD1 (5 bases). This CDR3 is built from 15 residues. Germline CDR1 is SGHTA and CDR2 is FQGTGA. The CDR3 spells CASSLGRGGTNEALF. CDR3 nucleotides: TGTGCCAGCAGCTTAGGAAGGGGAGGGACTAATGAAGCTTTATTT.

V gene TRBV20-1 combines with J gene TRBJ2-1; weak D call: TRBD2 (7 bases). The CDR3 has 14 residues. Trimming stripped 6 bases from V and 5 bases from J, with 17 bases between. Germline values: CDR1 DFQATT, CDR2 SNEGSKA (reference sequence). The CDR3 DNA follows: TGCAGTGCCTCTCGCGGGGGCCCCCACAATGAGCAGTTCTTC. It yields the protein CSASRGGPHNEQFF.

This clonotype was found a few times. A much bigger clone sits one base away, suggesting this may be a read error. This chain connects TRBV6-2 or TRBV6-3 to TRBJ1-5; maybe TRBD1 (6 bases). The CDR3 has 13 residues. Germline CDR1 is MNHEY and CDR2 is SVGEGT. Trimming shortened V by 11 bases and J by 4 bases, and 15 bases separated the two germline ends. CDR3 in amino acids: CAGNLQGNQPQHF. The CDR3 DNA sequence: TGTGCCGGCAACCTACAGGGAAATCAGCCCCAGCATTTT.

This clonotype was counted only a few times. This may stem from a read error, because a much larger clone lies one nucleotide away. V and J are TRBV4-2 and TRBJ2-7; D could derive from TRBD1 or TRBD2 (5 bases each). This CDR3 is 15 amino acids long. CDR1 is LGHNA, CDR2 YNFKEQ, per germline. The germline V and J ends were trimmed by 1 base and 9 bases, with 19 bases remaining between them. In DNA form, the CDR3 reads TGTGCCAGCAGCCAAGGCCTCGGGGCCAGCTGGGGGCAGTACTTC. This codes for CASSQGLGASWGQYF.

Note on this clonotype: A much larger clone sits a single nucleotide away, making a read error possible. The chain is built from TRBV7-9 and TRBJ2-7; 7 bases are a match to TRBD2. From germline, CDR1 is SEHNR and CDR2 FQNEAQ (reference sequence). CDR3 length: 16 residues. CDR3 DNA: TGTGCCAGCAGCTTAGTATCTGGACTAGAGTCCTGCGAGCAGTACTTC. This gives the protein CASSLVSGLESCEQYF.

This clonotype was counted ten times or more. This CDR3 reads CATSRDRELSNQPQHF. CDR3 sequence (DNA): TGTGCCACCAGCAGGGACAGGGAGCTTAGCAATCAGCCCCAGCATTTT. V gene TRBV15 combines with J gene TRBJ1-5, with 8 bases matching TRBD1. The CDR3 has 16 residues. Looked up from germline, CDR1 is LNHNV and CDR2 is YYDKDF (reference sequence). V was pared by 3 bases and J by 0 bases, with 4 bases of the junction left unmatched. The full variable domain, completed using reference TRBV15 and TRBJ1-5, is DAMVIQNPRYQVTQFGKPVTLSCSQTLNHNVMYWYQQKSSQAPKLLFHYYDKDFNNEADTPDNFQSRRPNTSFCFLDIRSPGLGDTAMYLCATSRDRELSNQPQHFGDGTRLSIL.

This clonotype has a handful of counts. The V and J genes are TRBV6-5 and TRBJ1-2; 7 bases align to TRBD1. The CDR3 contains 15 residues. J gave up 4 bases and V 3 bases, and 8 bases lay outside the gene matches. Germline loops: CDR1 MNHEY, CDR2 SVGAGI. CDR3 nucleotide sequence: TGTGCCAGCAGTTATTCCACAGGGGATGGCTATGGCTACACCTTC. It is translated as CASSYSTGDGYGYTF.

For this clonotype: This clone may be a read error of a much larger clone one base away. The CDR3 reads CASGGETGNQPQHF. CDR3 bases: TGCGCCAGCGGCGGCGAAACGGGCAATCAGCCCCAGCATTTT. The gene calls are TRBV10-2 and TRBJ1-5; D gene ambiguous. The CDR3 runs to 14 residues. The ends were cut back, 8 bases at V and 2 bases at J, with 13 bases in the middle. CDR1 WSHSY and CDR2 SAAADI come from the germline V gene.

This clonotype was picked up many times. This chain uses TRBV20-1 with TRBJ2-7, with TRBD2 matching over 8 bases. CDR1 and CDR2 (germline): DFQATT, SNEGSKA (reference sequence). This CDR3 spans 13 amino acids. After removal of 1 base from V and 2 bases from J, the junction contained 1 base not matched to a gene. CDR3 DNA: TGCAGTGCTAGAGGAGCGGGGGCCTACGAGCAGTACTTC. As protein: CSARGAGAYEQYF.